This T cell receptor (beta chain) emerged from a study of technical replicates of blood from several donors. The protocol was immunoSEQ multiplex PCR, while the TCRdb copy is restricted to in-frame clones and leaves out a portion. The sample consists of some 70,000 clones, nearly 97% of them appearing once. The V and J ends lost 0 bases and 7 bases respectively, with 13 bases between them. The germline CDR1 and CDR2 sequences are SGHRS and YFSETQ. This CDR3 has 15 amino acids. The TCR originated in a human donor in good health. This chain uses TRBV5-1 with TRBJ1-4; D possibly corresponds to TRBD1 (5 bases). The sequencing sample was made of T cells isolated from PBMCs. The CDR3 nucleotides are TGCGCCAGCAGCTTGGGGAGGGGTCTAAGTGAAAAACTGTTTTTT. Its translation is CASSLGRGLSEKLFF.